This passage covers 29 T cell receptor beta chains from one sample sequenced in a study of Graves' ophthalmopathy and Graves' hyperthyroidism. Amplification of TCR beta CDR3 regions used RNA transcripts. The library came from an HTBI-primed first-round RT-PCR and a second-round multiplex PCR. Each CDR3 protein is one row after TCRdb ran MiXCR on the multiplex PCR reads. The table has about 500,000 distinct CDR3 sequences, about 40% seen once. The sample taken for sequencing was peripheral blood or thyroid tissue (not recorded which). The receptors stem from an adult man with Graves' hyperthyroidism.

In regard to this clonotype: The CDR3 end shows no conserved phenylalanine or tryptophan, and so a read error is likely. It is unclear where the CDR3 begins or ends on the DNA, so no DNA is shown, and the CDR3 is as TCRdb lists it. The V and J genes are TRBV7-6 and TRBJ2-7; the table's D call, TRBD2, has no DNA check behind it. Counting both end residues, the CDR3 totals 9 amino acids. Germline CDR1 and CDR2: SGHVS and FNYEAQ. The CDR3 spells CASSLGRMG.

This clonotype was detected ten times or more. The CDR3 loop reads CASSVEGTAGNTIYF. The CDR3 region has the DNA TGTGCCAGCAGCGTAGAAGGGACAGCTGGAAACACCATATATTTT. This chain joins TRBV9 and TRBJ1-3, with TRBD1 matching 7 bases. The CDR3 runs to 15 residues. CDR1 is SGDLS and CDR2 is YYNGEE in the germline V gene. V lost 0 bases, J lost 2 bases, and 2 bases stayed unmatched.

This clonotype was observed at least ten times. J is TRBJ2-7 and V is TRBV12-3 or TRBV12-4, with 12 bases identical to TRBD1. V lost 6 bases and J lost 6; bases outside the gene matches: 6. The CDR3 consists of 14 residues. DNA of the CDR3: TGTGCCAGCAGGTCCGGGACAGGGGGCGTCGAGCAGTACTTC. It translates to CASRSGTGGVEQYF.

There are many counts of this clonotype. V usage is TRBV7-3 and J usage is TRBJ2-2, with D unclear. V lost 4 bases to trimming and J lost 4 bases, with 4 bases between them. The germline gives CDR1 SGHTA, CDR2 FQGTGA. The CDR3 runs 12 residues. CDR3 sequence: CASSWGTGELFF. The CDR3 bases are TGTGCCAGCAGCTGGGGCACCGGGGAGCTGTTTTTT.

Ten or more counts support this clonotype. The chain employs TRBV5-8 and TRBJ2-7; 8 nucleotides align to TRBD1. The CDR3 extends over 14 amino acids. V trimming: 4 bases; J trimming: 2 bases; junction bases outside the gene matches: 5. Germline V gene data show CDR1 as SGHTS and CDR2 as YDEGEE. CDR3 DNA sequence: TGTGCCAGCAGCGTGGGACAGGTAGCCTACGAGCAGTACTTC. This translates into CASSVGQVAYEQYF. Supplemented by reference TRBV5-8 and TRBJ2-7, the full variable domain reads EAGVTQSPTHLIKTRGQQATLRCSPISGHTSVYWYQQALGLGLQFLLWYDEGEERNRGNFPPRFSGRQFPNYSSELNVNALELEDSALYLCASSVGQVAYEQYFGPGTRLTVT.

The chain carries TRBV14 and TRBJ1-2, with no clear D. The V gene's germline CDR1 is SGHDN and CDR2 FVKESK. The CDR3 sequence is 14 residues long. The V end lost 0 bases, the J end lost 7 bases, and 12 bases lay between the germline ends. CDR3 sequence reads: CASSQEGNLGGYTF. CDR3 coding DNA: TGTGCCAGCAGCCAAGAGGGGAACTTAGGTGGCTACACCTTC.

This clonotype showed up many times. V is TRBV9 and J is TRBJ2-7, with 8 bases identical to TRBD1. Germline CDR1 is SGDLS and CDR2 is YYNGEE. V gave up 3 bases and J gave up 3 bases; unmatched junction bases: 5. CDR3 length: 14 residues. CDR3 residues: CASSERQGLYEQYF. CDR3 sequence (DNA): TGTGCCAGCAGCGAAAGACAGGGGCTCTACGAGCAGTACTTC.

In the case of this clonotype: This clone may be a read error of a much larger clone one base away. This chain joins TRBV7-8 and TRBJ2-7; 7 bases fit TRBD1. V trimming: 5 bases; J trimming: 3 bases; junction bases outside the gene matches: 4. Germline CDR1 SGHVS, CDR2 FQNEAQ. The CDR3 has 13 amino acids. The CDR3 protein is CASSGRDSYEQYF. CDR3 nucleotide sequence: TGTGCCAGCAGCGGCCGGGACAGCTACGAGCAGTACTTC.

The V and J genes are TRBV25-1 and TRBJ2-3; the match to TRBD2 covers 8 bases. J lost 0 bases, V lost 5 bases, and 1 base had no gene match. In germline, CDR1 is MGHDK, CDR2 SYGVNS. This CDR3 is built from 14 residues. The CDR3, as DNA: TGTGCCAGCAGTCCTAGCGGGAGCACAGATACGCAGTATTTT. Protein product: CASSPSGSTDTQYF.

Comment on this clonotype: This may be a read error, as it is one base from a much larger clone. V gene TRBV19 combines with J gene TRBJ2-7, with 10 bases lining up with TRBD2. Trimming at V came to 11 bases and at J to 5 bases, leaving 12 bases not matched to a gene. The CDR3 sequence is 14 residues long. Germline V gene data show CDR1 as LNHDA and CDR2 as SQIVND (reference sequence). CDR3 in amino acids: CAGQAGGPLDEQYF. The CDR3 coding sequence is TGTGCCGGCCAAGCGGGAGGGCCTTTGGACGAGCAGTACTTC.

This clonotype was counted many times. V is TRBV11-2 and J is TRBJ2-7, with 7 bases that match TRBD2. The CDR3 is 14 residues long. The V segment lost 4 bases and the J segment 6 bases; nucleotides outside the gene matches: 9. In germline, CDR1 is SGHAT, CDR2 FQNNGV. The CDR3 reads CASSSGLSYTEQYF. CDR3 sequence (DNA): TGTGCCAGCAGCTCGGGACTATCCTACACCGAGCAGTACTTC.

This clonotype was seen a handful of times. This sequence joins TRBV10-3 and TRBJ2-1; D may correspond to TRBD1 or TRBD2 (5 bases each). Per germline, CDR1 ENHRY and CDR2 SYGVKD. This CDR3 region has 14 residues. Trimming left V 6 bases short and J 5 bases short, with 14 bases between. The CDR3 nucleotides are TGTGCCATCAGCGATGGGACGTCAAACAATGAGCAGTTCTTC. Translated, it gives CAISDGTSNNEQFF.

This clonotype came up once. This could be a read error, since a much larger clone is one nucleotide away. The chain is built from TRBV10-3 and TRBJ2-2, with D maybe TRBD1 (6 bases). Germline assignment: CDR1 ENHRY and CDR2 SYGVKD. Trimming cost V 2 bases and J 4 bases, with 17 bases left between them. The CDR3 is 17 residues long. This CDR3 is CAISEKGQKTSTGELFF. CDR3 in DNA: TGTGCCATCAGTGAGAAAGGACAGAAGACGAGCACCGGGGAGCTGTTTTTT.

The V gene is TRBV5-5, the J gene TRBJ1-5; 10 nucleotides line up with TRBD1. The germline CDR1 and CDR2 sequences are SGHKS and YYEKEE (reference sequence). This CDR3 contains 14 residues. V lost 3 bases, J lost 6 bases, and 3 bases stayed unmatched. This CDR3 reads CASSWRQGAQPQHF. The DNA of the CDR3 is TGTGCCAGCAGCTGGAGACAGGGGGCTCAGCCCCAGCATTTT.

The chain joins TRBV7-2 to TRBJ2-7; D ambiguous. V was clipped by 5 bases and J by 0 bases, with 14 bases between them. The germline CDR1 and CDR2 sequences are SGHTA and FQGNSA. The CDR3 covers 15 residues. Here the CDR3 reads CASSPSNSHSYEQYF. In nucleotides, the CDR3 is TGTGCCAGCAGCCCTTCTAACTCACACTCCTACGAGCAGTACTTC.

This clonotype was seen only a few times. V is TRBV6-1 and J is TRBJ2-2, with D maybe TRBD2 (6 bases). Trimming took off 6 bases at V and 1 base at J, with 12 bases between the two ends. Per the germline V gene, CDR1 is MNHNS and CDR2 is SASEGT. The CDR3 sequence is 15 residues long. The CDR3: CASRSTRLNTGELFF. The DNA for the CDR3 is TGTGCCAGCAGATCGACTAGATTGAACACCGGGGAGCTGTTTTTT.

The chain uses TRBV7-9 and TRBJ2-7; 7 positions match TRBD2. The germline gives CDR1 SEHNR, CDR2 FQNEAQ (reference sequence). V lost 0 bases to trimming and J lost 3 bases; unmatched junction nucleotides: 8. The CDR3 length is 16 residues. CDR3 bases: TGTGCCAGCAGCTTAGCGCTGGGGAGGGCTAGCTACGAGCAGTACTTC. It codes for CASSLALGRASYEQYF. The full variable domain, in which reference TRBV7-9 and TRBJ2-7 provide the parts outside the CDR3, is DTGVSQNPRHKITKRGQNVTFRCDPISEHNRLYWYRQTLGQGPEFLTYFQNEAQLEKSRLLSDRFSAERPKGSFSTLEIQRTEQGDSAMYLCASSLALGRASYEQYFGPGTRLTVT.

The chain links TRBV7-4 to TRBJ1-1; D remains ambiguous. CDR1 is SGHVT and CDR2 is SQSDAQ in the germline V gene. V was cut by 5 bases and J by 3 bases, with 10 bases left in between. This CDR3 has 13 amino acids. In DNA, the CDR3 is TGTGCCAGCAGCCAGAGAATGGACACTGAAGCTTTCTTT. It yields the protein CASSQRMDTEAFF.

In its sample, this clonotype was seen a few times. The chain joins TRBV20-1 to TRBJ2-3; D possibly corresponds to TRBD2 (6 bases). Looked up from germline, CDR1 is DFQATT and CDR2 is SNEGSKA (reference sequence). The CDR3 runs to 10 residues. Trimming removed 6 bases from V and 11 bases from J, with 12 bases in between. CDR3 bases: TGCAGTGCCATGCTAGCGAAGCAGTATTTT. The encoded protein is CSAMLAKQYF.

The chain has TRBV28 and TRBJ2-7, with D hard to call. Germline CDR1 and CDR2: MDHEN and SYDVKM. Trimming removed 5 bases from V and 0 bases from J, with 5 bases in between. This CDR3 region has 12 residues. The CDR3 bases are TGTGCCAGCAGTATTCCCTCCTACGAGCAGTACTTC. It translates to CASSIPSYEQYF.

The chain uses TRBV7-9 and TRBJ1-2; 7 bases are a match to TRBD1. Per the germline V gene, CDR1 is SEHNR and CDR2 is FQNEAQ (reference sequence). J lost 3 bases, V lost 6 bases, and 7 bases had no gene match. This CDR3 has 14 residues. CDR3 sequence reads: CASRPDRVYYGYTF. The CDR3 DNA sequence: TGTGCCAGCAGACCTGACAGGGTCTACTATGGCTACACCTTC.

This clonotype was counted many times. The chain has TRBV29-1 and TRBJ2-5, with D possibly being TRBD2 (6 bases). Germline values: CDR1 SQVTM, CDR2 ANQGSEA. The CDR3 is 15 amino acids. Trimming took 1 base from V and 1 from J, leaving 13 bases between them. CDR3 sequence: CSVEVGFGGQETQYF. DNA for the CDR3: TGCAGCGTTGAAGTAGGGTTCGGGGGCCAAGAGACCCAGTACTTC. Drawing the rest from reference TRBV29-1 and TRBJ2-5, the complete variable domain is SAVISQKPSRDICQRGTSLTIQCQVDSQVTMMFWYRQQPGQSLTLIATANQGSEATYESGFVIDKFPISRPNLTFSTLTVSNMSPEDSSIYLCSVEVGFGGQETQYFGPGTRLLVL.

This clonotype showed up many times. The chain has TRBV5-6 and TRBJ2-7, with D possibly TRBD1 on 5 matching bases. Germline V gene data show CDR1 as SGHDT and CDR2 as YYEEEE. The CDR3 sequence is 14 residues long. The V end lost 2 bases, the J end lost 2 bases, and 11 bases lay between the germline ends. The CDR3 here is CASSFSGNPYEQYF. CDR3 in DNA: TGTGCCAGCAGCTTTTCAGGGAACCCCTACGAGCAGTACTTC.

This clonotype was counted ten times or more. The V call is TRBV12-3 or TRBV12-4, the J call TRBJ1-1, with D uncertain. V lost 3 bases, J lost 1 base, and 6 bases lay in between. The CDR3 has 13 amino acids. This CDR3 is CASSFVGNTEAFF. CDR3 nucleotide sequence: TGTGCCAGCAGTTTCGTCGGGAACACTGAAGCTTTCTTT.

This clonotype was counted many times. This chain connects TRBV19 to TRBJ2-2, with TRBD2 identical over 10 bases. Germline loops: CDR1 LNHDA, CDR2 SQIVND (reference sequence). The ends lost 4 bases at V and 0 bases at J; junction bases unmatched: 8. The CDR3 contains 18 residues. The CDR3 nucleotides are TGTGCCAGTAGTAAAAGGACTAGCGGCTACGCGAACACCGGGGAGCTGTTTTTT. This encodes CASSKRTSGYANTGELFF.

This clonotype was picked up many times. V usage is TRBV7-9 and J usage is TRBJ2-7; 8 nucleotides line up with TRBD1. The junction had 13 bases not matched to a gene; V was cut back by 5 bases and J by 4 bases. Germline V gene data show CDR1 as SEHNR and CDR2 as FQNEAQ (reference sequence). The CDR3 is made up of 16 amino acids. CDR3 sequence: CASSETGTGSFYEQYF. CDR3 in DNA: TGTGCCAGCAGCGAAACTGGGACAGGTAGTTTTTACGAGCAGTACTTC.

The rearrangement uses TRBV4-1 and TRBJ2-7; 10 bases fit TRBD1. The ends lost 1 base at V and 3 bases at J; junction bases unmatched: 6. The CDR3 is 16 residues long. The V gene's germline CDR1 is MGHRA and CDR2 YSYEKL. The CDR3 DNA reads TGCGCCAGCAGCCAAGTACTCGGGACAGGGGACTACGAGCAGTACTTC. Residues: CASSQVLGTGDYEQYF.

Of note for this clonotype: At one of its ends the junction is not consistent with the germline gene, which may arise from a read error. The gene calls are TRBV18 and TRBJ1-5; 7 bases line up with TRBD1. This CDR3 is 11 amino acids long. The V gene's germline CDR1 is KGHSH and CDR2 LQKENI. CDR3 in amino acids: CASSAGDRLNF. DNA of the CDR3: TGTGCCAGCTCAGCCGGGGACAGACTTAATTTT. Full variable domain (outside the CDR3, taken from reference TRBV18 and TRBJ1-5): NAGVMQNPRHLVRRRGQEARLRCSPMKGHSHVYWYRQLPEEGLKFMVYLQKENIIDESGMPKERFSAEFPKEGPSILRIQQVVRGDSAAYFCASSAGDRLNFGDGTRLSIL.

The chain has TRBV10-3 and TRBJ2-7, with 15 positions matching TRBD2. Germline lookup yields CDR1 ENHRY and CDR2 SYGVKD. With 5 bases clipped from V and 5 bases from J, the junction kept 4 bases outside the gene matches. The CDR3 runs to 15 residues. The CDR3 DNA reads TGTGCCATCAGTCAGGGACTAGCGGGGGGCCACGAGCAGTACTTC. It is translated as CAISQGLAGGHEQYF.